Listed here are 16 T cell receptor beta chains from one sample, sequenced in a study of blood T cell repertoires in COVID-19. Profiling relied on immunoSEQ multiplex PCR, and the TCRdb table lists in-frame clones only, not all of them. The sample includes 90,000 or so clones, 80% to 90% of them seen just once. The specimen was peripheral blood. These receptor sequences come from a man between 60 and 75 years old with acute or convalescent COVID-19.

This rearrangement joins TRBV6-6 to TRBJ1-4; 7 bases agree with TRBD1. The germline gives CDR1 MNHNY, CDR2 SVGAGI (reference sequence). J gave up 5 bases and V 7 bases, and 7 bases lay outside the gene matches. The CDR3 consists of 14 residues. The CDR3, as DNA: TGTGCCAGCAAAAGAGGGGGCACGAATGAAAAACTGTTTTTT. Translated, it gives CASKRGGTNEKLFF.

This CDR3 is CASSYWRDPNTEAFF. The DNA of the CDR3 is TGTGCCAGCAGTTACTGGAGGGACCCGAACACTGAAGCTTTCTTT. The V gene is TRBV6-6, the J gene TRBJ1-1; D may be TRBD1 (5 bases). This CDR3 is 15 amino acids long. Trimming stripped 1 base from V and 1 base from J, with 10 bases between. Germline V gives CDR1 MNHNY, CDR2 SVGAGI (reference sequence).

The V call is TRBV24-1, the J call TRBJ2-3; 7 bases map to TRBD1. J lost 2 bases, V lost 3 bases, and 4 bases had no gene match. The CDR3 is 15 amino acids. Germline V lookup: CDR1 KGHDR, CDR2 SFDVKD. In DNA form, the CDR3 reads TGTGCCACCAGTGATCCGGGACAGCCCACAGATACGCAGTATTTT. Protein: CATSDPGQPTDTQYF.

The gene calls are TRBV9 and TRBJ2-1, with 7 nucleotides matching TRBD1. The germline gives CDR1 SGDLS, CDR2 YYNGEE. V lost 0 bases, J lost 6 bases, and 6 bases stayed unmatched. The CDR3 spans 15 residues. The CDR3 reads CASSVVSSGGNEQFF. CDR3 coding DNA: TGTGCCAGCAGCGTAGTCTCCTCAGGGGGCAATGAGCAGTTCTTC.

This sequence joins TRBV19 and TRBJ1-2, with 8 bases fitting TRBD1. Unmatched junction bases numbered 6, after V lost 3 bases and J lost 3 bases. Germline CDR1 LNHDA, CDR2 SQIVND (reference sequence). CDR3 length equals 15 residues. CDR3 in DNA: TGTGCCAGTAGTATGCGGCCAGGGGGCGACTATGGCTACACCTTC. Translation gives CASSMRPGGDYGYTF.

The rearrangement joins TRBV3-1 (or the pseudogene TRBV3-2) to TRBJ1-1, with D hard to call. Trimming stripped 1 base from V and 1 base from J, with 10 bases between. Germline CDR1 and CDR2: LGHDT and YNNKEL (reference sequence). The CDR3 covers 15 residues. This CDR3 reads CASSQVVGPNTEAFF. The CDR3 bases are TGTGCCAGCAGCCAAGTCGTGGGCCCGAACACTGAAGCTTTCTTT.

The chain couples TRBV27 to TRBJ1-2; D is unclear. The V end was cut by 2 bases, the J end by 5 bases, with 6 bases between. The CDR3 runs to 12 residues. Per the germline V gene, CDR1 is MNHEY and CDR2 is SMNVEV (reference sequence). In DNA, the CDR3 is TGTGCCAGCAGTTTAAGCGGATATGGCTACACCTTC. Translated: CASSLSGYGYTF.

The chain carries TRBV19 and TRBJ2-2; D unresolved. The CDR3 length is 14 residues. Germline CDR1 reads LNHDA; CDR2 reads SQIVND (reference sequence). V lost 0 bases and J lost 2, with 4 bases in between. The CDR3: CASSIDTNTGELFF. CDR3 coding DNA: TGTGCCAGTAGTATAGACACTAACACCGGGGAGCTGTTTTTT.

The chain has TRBV6-5 and TRBJ2-7; TRBD2 agrees at 10 bases. Germline V gives CDR1 MNHEY, CDR2 SVGAGI. CDR3 size: 14 residues. Trimming cost V 8 bases and J 6 bases; bases outside gene matches: 10. The CDR3 region is CASSPGTSVIEQYF. CDR3 DNA sequence: TGTGCCAGCTCGCCCGGGACTAGCGTGATCGAGCAGTACTTC.

V is TRBV19 and J is TRBJ1-2; 7 bases fit TRBD1. The V gene's germline CDR1 is LNHDA and CDR2 SQIVND (reference sequence). The CDR3 is 14 residues long. Losses at the gene ends were 5 bases for V and 1 base for J; bases not matched to a gene: 4. CDR3: CASSANRGNYGYTF. The CDR3 nucleotides read TGTGCCAGTAGTGCTAACAGGGGTAACTATGGCTACACCTTC.

This chain connects TRBV6-5 to TRBJ2-7; 9 nucleotides line up with TRBD1. The CDR3 covers 15 residues. Germline CDR1 reads MNHEY; CDR2 reads SVGAGI. Germline trimming cut 5 bases from V and 3 bases from J; bases unmatched to any gene: 8. The CDR3 DNA reads as TGTGCCAGCAGTCCCTCGGACAGGGGAAACTACGAGCAGTACTTC. Translated, it gives CASSPSDRGNYEQYF.

The chain uses TRBV5-1 and TRBJ1-1, with D possibly matching TRBD1 (6 bases). The CDR3 runs to 14 residues. V was cut by 3 bases and J by 1 base, with 10 bases left in between. Germline loops: CDR1 SGHRS, CDR2 YFSETQ. The CDR3 DNA sequence: TGCGCCAGCAGCTGGGGGACATCGAACACTGAAGCTTTCTTT. As protein: CASSWGTSNTEAFF.

The rearrangement joins TRBV5-1 to TRBJ2-7; TRBD1 matches at 7 bases. This CDR3 is 14 amino acids long. CDR1 is SGHRS and CDR2 is YFSETQ in the germline V gene. J was trimmed by 7 bases and V by 4 bases; bases with no gene match: 11. The CDR3 reads CASSVTGLLGEQYF. CDR3 nucleotide sequence: TGCGCCAGCAGCGTGACAGGGTTGTTGGGGGAGCAGTACTTC.

The rearrangement links TRBV10-1 to TRBJ1-1; no clear D. Trimming took off 6 bases at V and 4 bases at J, with 18 bases between the two ends. Germline V gene sequence: CDR1 WNHNN, CDR2 SYGVQD (reference sequence). The length of the CDR3 is 15 residues. The CDR3 is CASSPLGGLGTEAFF. In DNA form, the CDR3 reads TGCGCCAGCAGCCCACTGGGAGGGTTGGGCACTGAAGCTTTCTTT.

This rearrangement joins TRBV12-3 or TRBV12-4 to TRBJ1-2; 9 bases match TRBD1. The CDR3 sequence is 13 residues long. Trimming at V came to 5 bases and at J to 6 bases, leaving 4 bases not matched to a gene. The CDR3 reads CASSATGGDGYTF. The CDR3, as DNA: TGTGCCAGCAGTGCTACAGGGGGCGATGGCTACACCTTC.

V gene TRBV18 combines with J gene TRBJ1-1; 9 positions agree with TRBD1. Looked up from germline, CDR1 is KGHSH and CDR2 is LQKENI. The CDR3 spans 14 residues. V trimming: 4 bases; J trimming: 1 base; junction bases outside the gene matches: 1. CDR3 amino acids: CASSQGQGNTEAFF. CDR3 nucleotide sequence: TGTGCCAGCTCACAGGGACAGGGGAACACTGAAGCTTTCTTT.